Listed below are T cell receptor beta chains from one sample, sequenced in a study of graft-versus-host responses after intestinal transplantation. Some clones are missing from TCRdb's copy, which holds only in-frame ones; the method was immunoSEQ multiplex PCR. The sample holds 75,000 to 100,000 clones, roughly 82% seen once. The specimen comprised PBMCs, sampled 255 days after intestinal transplant. These receptors all come from a human patient who received an intestinal transplant, so some T cells may come from the graft donor. Both conserved end residues are part of each CDR3. The order of the fields is D gene, J gene, V gene, CDR3 length, clone size, CDR3 protein, CDR3 DNA. A D gene is named only where the DNA matches it firmly. Not every row has a clone size; where given, it reads once, few, many or a size class.

. | TRBJ2-3 | TRBV14 | 14 | . | CASSQGGGTDTQYF | TGTGCCAGCAGCCAAGGGGGTGGCACAGATACGCAGTATTTT
TRBD2 | TRBJ2-1 | TRBV6-1 | 14 | . | CASDSGGSYNEQFF | TGTGCCAGCGATAGCGGGGGGTCCTACAATGAGCAGTTCTTC
. | TRBJ1-5 | TRBV21-1 | 14 | . | CANPGRWGYQPQHF | TGTGCCAACCCCGGGAGGTGGGGATATCAGCCCCAGCATTTT
TRBD1 | TRBJ2-7 | TRBV7-2 | 15 | . | CASTGPGQGYYEQYF | TGTGCCAGCACCGGACCGGGACAGGGATACTACGAGCAGTACTTC
TRBD1 | TRBJ2-1 | TRBV19 | 17 | few | CASSIGEPGTGINEQFF | TGTGCCAGTAGTATTGGGGAACCCGGGACAGGGATCAATGAGCAGTTCTTC
. | TRBJ2-1 | TRBV5-1 | 16 | . | CASSLAETRIGNEQFF | TGCGCCAGCAGCTTGGCCGAGACTAGGATTGGGAATGAGCAGTTCTTC
. | TRBJ1-3 | TRBV4-3 | 15 | . | CASSLFRGSGNTIYF | TGCGCCAGCAGCCTTTTCAGGGGCTCTGGAAACACCATATATTTT
. | TRBJ1-2 | TRBV19 | 15 | . | CASTLWGGGPYGYTF | TGTGCCAGTACCCTCTGGGGAGGAGGGCCTTATGGCTACACCTTC
TRBD2 | TRBJ2-1 | TRBV9 | 15 | . | CASSAPGGPYNEQFF | TGTGCCAGCAGCGCCCCGGGGGGGCCCTACAATGAGCAGTTCTTC
. | TRBJ1-1 | TRBV2 | 11 | . | CASSSNTEAFF | TGTGCCAGCAGTTCCAACACTGAAGCTTTCTTT